The 23 T cell receptor beta chains listed next were all sequenced from one sample in a study of cytomegalovirus exposure and HLA in healthy donors. In the PCR, 60 Vbeta and 13 Jbeta primers were used. Method: immunoSEQ multiplex PCR; TCRdb's copy keeps in-frame clones and lacks some. In the table there are 150,000 or so clones, approximately 83% of which are singletons. Material for sequencing was PBMCs. The source of these receptors is a male donor in good health and CMV-seronegative.

This clone was counted between two and nine times. The chain is built from TRBV7-2 and TRBJ1-5; no reliable D call. Trimming pared 1 base from V and 2 bases from J, leaving 9 bases between. CDR3 length: 15 amino acids. The germline V gene has CDR1 SGHTA and CDR2 FQGNSA. This chain's CDR3 is CASSLVGVGNQPQHF. Written as DNA, the CDR3 is TGTGCCAGCAGCTTAGTGGGCGTTGGCAATCAGCCCCAGCATTTT.

The chain links TRBV19 to TRBJ2-1, with D perhaps matching TRBD2 (6 bases). The germline V and J ends were trimmed by 9 bases and 1 base, with 13 bases remaining between them. The CDR3 runs to 14 residues. Germline CDR1 is LNHDA and CDR2 is SQIVND (reference sequence). The DNA for the CDR3 is TGTGCCAGCGGGGGAGCGGAGTCCTACAATGAGCAGTTCTTC. This codes for CASGGAESYNEQFF.

Here the CDR3 DNA reads TGTGCCAGCAGCTTAGAGGGGGCAGACCATCAGCCCCAGCATTTT. It yields the protein CASSLEGADHQPQHF. The gene calls are TRBV7-2 and TRBJ1-5, with 7 bases aligning to TRBD1. V was pared by 1 base and J by 5 bases, with 5 bases of the junction left unmatched. Germline V lookup: CDR1 SGHTA, CDR2 FQGNSA. CDR3 length equals 15 residues.

The chain joins TRBV7-9 to TRBJ2-4; unclear D gene. The CDR3 runs to 15 residues. V lost 1 base to trimming and J lost 1 base, with 8 bases between them. The germline gives CDR1 SEHNR, CDR2 FQNEAQ (reference sequence). The CDR3 bases are TGTGCCAGCAGCTTAGAGACAAGGGCCAAAAACATTCAGTACTTC. Residues: CASSLETRAKNIQYF.

The J gene is TRBJ2-5, the V gene TRBV19, with 11 bases identical to TRBD2. CDR1 and CDR2 from the germline V gene are LNHDA and SQIVND (reference sequence). The CDR3 loop spans 16 amino acids. V shed 1 base, J shed 2 bases, and the junction held 3 bases outside the gene matches. The CDR3 loop reads CASSIALAGAQETQYF. The CDR3 DNA reads as TGTGCCAGTAGTATAGCACTAGCGGGAGCTCAAGAGACCCAGTACTTC.

This chain connects TRBV15 to TRBJ1-1, with unresolved D. Germline CDR1 reads LNHNV; CDR2 reads YYDKDF (reference sequence). The CDR3 has 14 residues. V gave up 0 bases and J gave up 5 bases, with 10 bases separating them. The CDR3: CATSRDLSNTEAFF. The CDR3 DNA sequence: TGTGCCACCAGCAGAGATCTGAGCAATACTGAAGCTTTCTTT.

The rearrangement uses TRBV29-1 and TRBJ1-2, with TRBD1 identical over 8 bases. In germline, CDR1 is SQVTM, CDR2 ANQGSEA. This CDR3 has 16 residues. Unmatched junction bases numbered 20, after V lost 6 bases and J lost 8 bases. For the CDR3, the DNA is TGCAGCGTCTTGAGTTCGGACGGACAGGGCACAAGGGGCTACACCTTC. This translates into CSVLSSDGQGTRGYTF.

This clone was seen only a few times. V is TRBV29-1 and J is TRBJ1-1, with D perhaps matching TRBD1 (5 bases). The CDR3 is 14 amino acids. Trimming pared 6 bases from V and 1 base from J, leaving 15 bases between. Germline CDR1 reads SQVTM; CDR2 reads ANQGSEA. The CDR3 loop is CSVVSGTQNTEAFF. CDR3 sequence (DNA): TGCAGCGTCGTCTCCGGGACTCAGAACACTGAAGCTTTCTTT.

The chain employs TRBV2 and TRBJ1-5; TRBD1 agrees at 7 bases. Germline V lookup: CDR1 SNHLY, CDR2 FYNNEI. Germline trimming cut 6 bases from V and 5 bases from J; bases unmatched to any gene: 4. There are 13 residues in the CDR3. CDR3 sequence reads: CASSLGQYQPQHF. Written as DNA, the CDR3 is TGTGCCAGCAGCTTGGGACAGTATCAGCCCCAGCATTTT.

In its sample, this clone was seen once. J is TRBJ1-3 and V is TRBV5-1, with TRBD1 as a possible D gene (5 bases). The V end lost 4 bases, the J end lost 1 base, and 12 bases lay between the germline ends. The CDR3 loop spans 15 amino acids. Germline CDR1 is SGHRS and CDR2 is YFSETQ. The CDR3 DNA sequence: TGCGCCAGCAGCACCCGTGGGGGGTCTGGAAACACCATATATTTT. Translating gives CASSTRGGSGNTIYF.

This chain joins TRBV9 and TRBJ2-7; 7 bases match TRBD1. Germline trimming cut 4 bases from V and 1 base from J; bases unmatched to any gene: 8. The CDR3 contains 15 residues. The V gene's germline CDR1 is SGDLS and CDR2 YYNGEE. This CDR3 is CASSPWAGGSYEQYF. In DNA form, the CDR3 reads TGTGCCAGCAGCCCCTGGGCAGGGGGTTCCTACGAGCAGTACTTC.

The chain joins TRBV7-2 to TRBJ2-7, with D perhaps matching TRBD2 (6 bases). This CDR3 is built from 16 residues. V was trimmed by 1 base and J by 1 base, leaving 14 bases between them. Germline CDR1 is SGHTA and CDR2 is FQGNSA. The CDR3 protein is CASSLVSGASSYEQYF. The DNA for the CDR3 is TGTGCCAGCAGCTTAGTTAGCGGTGCCTCTTCCTACGAGCAGTACTTC.

The V call is TRBV9, the J call TRBJ2-3; 13 bases are a match to TRBD2. CDR1 is SGDLS, CDR2 YYNGEE, per germline. J lost 6 bases, V lost 4 bases, and 5 bases had no gene match. The CDR3 length is 15 residues. CDR3 region: CASSSRLAGGDTQYF. CDR3 sequence (DNA): TGTGCCAGCAGCTCCCGACTAGCGGGGGGCGATACGCAGTATTTT. Full variable domain (outside the CDR3, taken from reference TRBV9 and TRBJ2-3): DSGVTQTPKHLITATGQRVTLRCSPRSGDLSVYWYQQSLDQGLQFLIQYYNGEERAKGNILERFSAQQFPDLHSELNLSSLELGDSALYFCASSSRLAGGDTQYFGPGTRLTVL.

In this sample, this clone turned up once. This rearrangement joins TRBV27 to TRBJ1-1, with D perhaps matching TRBD1 (6 bases). The germline V gene encodes CDR1 MNHEY and CDR2 SMNVEV (reference sequence). Trimming stripped 5 bases from V and 4 bases from J, with 14 bases between. This CDR3 has 14 amino acids. CDR3 amino acids: CASSLHRDTTEAFF. CDR3 nucleotide sequence: TGTGCCAGCAGTCTGCACCGGGACACCACTGAAGCTTTCTTT.

The V and J genes are TRBV4-3 and TRBJ2-1; 14 bases agree with TRBD2. The CDR3 extends over 18 amino acids. Per germline, CDR1 LGHNA and CDR2 YSLEER. Trimming cost V 4 bases and J 0 bases; bases outside gene matches: 5. For the CDR3, the DNA is TGCGCCAGCAGCCGCGGGACTAGCGGGAGTAGCTCCTACAATGAGCAGTTCTTC. The encoded protein is CASSRGTSGSSSYNEQFF.

This rearrangement joins TRBV5-5 to TRBJ2-7; 7 nucleotides line up with TRBD1. Germline V gene lookup returns CDR1 SGHKS and CDR2 YYEKEE (reference sequence). V trimming: 4 bases; J trimming: 4 bases; junction bases outside the gene matches: 2. The CDR3 contains 12 residues. The CDR3 bases are TGTGCCAGCAGCCAGGGGGATTACGAGCAGTACTTC. This translates into CASSQGDYEQYF.

The chain employs TRBV28 and TRBJ1-4; 7 bases fit TRBD1. This CDR3 is 16 amino acids long. Germline-derived CDR1 and CDR2 are MDHEN and SYDVKM. The trim removed 6 bases at V and 4 bases at J, leaving 11 bases unmatched. The CDR3, as DNA: TGTGCCAGCAGCCTTACCGGGACAGTTAATAATGAAAAACTGTTTTTT. Translated, it gives CASSLTGTVNNEKLFF. The variable domain in full, with the rest retrieved from reference TRBV28 and TRBJ1-4, is DVKVTQSSRYLVKRTGEKVFLECVQDMDHENMFWYRQDPGLGLRLIYFSYDVKMKEKGDIPEGYSVSREKKERFSLILESASTNQTSMYLCASSLTGTVNNEKLFFGSGTQLSVL.

There are a few counts of this clone. The chain is built from TRBV4-1 and TRBJ1-6, with 8 bases matching TRBD1. CDR3 length: 17 residues. The V segment lost 0 bases and the J segment 9 bases; nucleotides outside the gene matches: 10. The germline CDR1 and CDR2 sequences are MGHRA and YSYEKL. CDR3 loop: CASSQEPETGVGSPLHF. DNA for the CDR3: TGCGCCAGCAGCCAAGAACCCGAGACAGGGGTAGGTTCACCCCTCCACTTT.

This sequence joins TRBV7-9 and TRBJ1-4; 10 bases fit TRBD1. CDR1 and CDR2 (germline): SEHNR, FQNEAQ (reference sequence). With V trimmed by 5 bases and J by 6 bases, 3 bases remained unmatched. The CDR3 runs to 14 residues. CDR3 sequence reads: CASSQGQGYEKLFF. In DNA form, the CDR3 reads TGTGCCAGCAGCCAGGGACAGGGGTATGAAAAACTGTTTTTT.

This clone came up a few times. The chain carries TRBV28 and TRBJ1-2, with a tentative D call TRBD1 (5 bases). V gave up 9 bases and J gave up 0 bases, with 8 bases separating them. CDR1 is MDHEN, CDR2 SYDVKM, per germline. The CDR3 is 12 amino acids. CDR3 sequence: CASRQTNYGYTF. The CDR3 nucleotides read TGTGCCAGTAGACAGACTAACTATGGCTACACCTTC.

The chain has TRBV27 and TRBJ2-7; 10 bases fit TRBD2. The trim removed 6 bases at V and 7 bases at J, leaving 9 bases unmatched. Germline assignment: CDR1 MNHEY and CDR2 SMNVEV (reference sequence). The CDR3 extends over 14 amino acids. The CDR3: CASSQAGGPREQYF. The DNA for the CDR3 is TGTGCCAGCAGCCAAGCGGGAGGGCCGCGGGAGCAGTACTTC.

V gene TRBV27 combines with J gene TRBJ1-2; 9 nucleotides line up with TRBD1. Per the germline V gene, CDR1 is MNHEY and CDR2 is SMNVEV (reference sequence). CDR3 size: 15 residues. Trimming removed 5 bases from V and 5 bases from J; junction bases left unmatched: 9. The CDR3 coding sequence is TGTGCCAGCAGTCCATGGGACAGGGTTGGGTATGGCTACACCTTC. Translation: CASSPWDRVGYGYTF.

V gene TRBV29-1 combines with J gene TRBJ2-5; possible D gene TRBD2, 5 bases. The CDR3 totals 13 residues. V lost 3 bases to trimming and J lost 2 bases, with 10 bases between them. Germline V gives CDR1 SQVTM, CDR2 ANQGSEA. The CDR3 DNA sequence: TGCAGCGTTGACTCCGGGGAACAAGAGACCCAGTACTTC. Encoded protein: CSVDSGEQETQYF.